One sample yielded the 32 T cell receptor beta chains listed below, sequenced in a study of blood T cell repertoires in COVID-19. TCRdb keeps only in-frame clones here, not all; method: immunoSEQ multiplex PCR. The sample gives some 110,000 clones, around four fifths of which show up once; less than 9% is in the top ten. Specimen: peripheral blood. The receptor set was obtained from a man in his 70s with active or convalescent COVID-19.

The chain is built from TRBV6-5 and TRBJ1-1; D might be TRBD1 (6 bases). The CDR3 runs 13 residues. Looked up from germline, CDR1 is MNHEY and CDR2 is SVGAGI. V lost 2 bases and J 4 bases, leaving 8 bases between the germline ends. In DNA form, the CDR3 reads TGTGCCAGCAGTTACAAGGGGGTCACTGAAGCTTTCTTT. This gives the protein CASSYKGVTEAFF.

V gene TRBV18 combines with J gene TRBJ2-1; 10 positions match TRBD1. The junction had 5 bases not matched to a gene; V was cut back by 1 base and J by 8 bases. The length of the CDR3 is 15 residues. Germline values: CDR1 KGHSH, CDR2 LQKENI. The CDR3 reads CASSPQGQGTHEQFF. Here the CDR3 DNA reads TGTGCCAGCTCACCACAGGGACAGGGGACCCATGAGCAGTTCTTC.

This chain links TRBV3-1 (or the pseudogene TRBV3-2) with TRBJ2-7; TRBD2 agrees at 12 bases. V shed 8 bases, J shed 5 bases, and the junction held 10 bases outside the gene matches. CDR3 length: 15 amino acids. CDR1 and CDR2 (germline): LGHDT, YNNKEL (reference sequence). The CDR3 sequence is CASGKTSGSLHEQYF. The CDR3 nucleotides read TGTGCCAGCGGGAAGACTAGCGGGAGTCTCCACGAGCAGTACTTC.

As DNA, the CDR3 is TGTGCCAGCAGCTTGGGGGCCATGAACACTGAAGCTTTCTTT. Translated, it gives CASSLGAMNTEAFF. The chain is built from TRBV5-7 and TRBJ1-1, with no clear D. TRBV5-7 is an ORF, and what it does is uncertain. The CDR3 is 14 residues long. Trimming took 0 bases from V and 0 from J, leaving 6 bases between them.

V gene TRBV5-1 combines with J gene TRBJ2-3; 7 nucleotides match TRBD2. V was clipped by 3 bases and J by 2 bases; unmatched bases: 3. Germline V gene sequence: CDR1 SGHRS, CDR2 YFSETQ. The CDR3 is made up of 14 amino acids. The CDR3 spells CASSSGLITDTQYF. DNA for the CDR3: TGCGCCAGCAGCTCGGGACTAATCACAGATACGCAGTATTTT.

The rearrangement joins TRBV2 to TRBJ1-1, with D maybe TRBD1 (5 bases). The CDR3 has 11 amino acids. Trimming took off 9 bases at V and 7 bases at J, with 12 bases between the two ends. The germline V gene has CDR1 SNHLY and CDR2 FYNNEI. CDR3 coding DNA: TGTGCCAGTCACAGCAGGGTTGAAGCTTTCTTT. Protein product: CASHSRVEAFF. Full variable domain (outside the CDR3, taken from reference TRBV2 and TRBJ1-1): EPEVTQTPSHQVTQMGQEVILRCVPISNHLYFYWYRQILGQKVEFLVSFYNNEISEKSEIFDDQFSVERPDGSNFTLKIRSTKLEDSAMYFCASHSRVEAFFGQGTRLTVV.

J is TRBJ1-1 and V is TRBV3-1 (or the pseudogene TRBV3-2); D uncertain. Trimming removed 4 bases from V and 1 base from J, with 7 bases in between. This CDR3 contains 13 residues. The germline CDR1 and CDR2 sequences are LGHDT and YNNKEL (reference sequence). The CDR3 sequence: CASSPRGNTEAFF. The CDR3 bases are TGTGCCAGCAGCCCCCGGGGGAACACTGAAGCTTTCTTT.

The V call is TRBV7-2, the J call TRBJ2-1; 12 nucleotides match TRBD2. The CDR3 covers 17 residues. The V gene end was trimmed by 5 bases and the J gene end by 0 bases; junction bases not matched to a gene: 5. Germline V gene sequence: CDR1 SGHTA, CDR2 FQGNSA. The CDR3 bases are TGTGCCAGCAGCAAAACGGGACTAGCGGGCTCCTACAATGAGCAGTTCTTC. It specifies CASSKTGLAGSYNEQFF.

The J gene is TRBJ1-6, the V gene TRBV6-2 or TRBV6-3; the D is unclear. The germline V and J ends were trimmed by 2 bases and 8 bases, with 7 bases remaining between them. From germline, CDR1 is MNHEY and CDR2 SVGEGT. The CDR3 runs to 13 residues. CDR3 loop: CASSYVADSPLHF. For the CDR3, the DNA is TGTGCCAGCAGTTACGTCGCGGATTCACCCCTCCACTTT.

The rearrangement links TRBV20-1 to TRBJ2-4; 9 positions agree with TRBD1. V lost 3 bases, J lost 1 base, and 7 bases stayed unmatched. CDR1 and CDR2 from the germline V gene are DFQATT and SNEGSKA (reference sequence). The CDR3 contains 16 residues. The CDR3 is CSASSHDRGAKNIQYF. The CDR3, as DNA: TGCAGTGCTAGTTCCCATGACAGGGGGGCCAAAAACATTCAGTACTTC.

This clone turned up a few times. The gene calls are TRBV25-1 and TRBJ2-7; 7 nucleotides line up with TRBD2. CDR3 size: 12 residues. Per the germline V gene, CDR1 is MGHDK and CDR2 is SYGVNS. J gave up 6 bases and V 6 bases, and 5 bases lay outside the gene matches. In nucleotides, the CDR3 is TGTGCCAGCAGCCCGAGCGGGGCCGAGCAGTACTTC. Its translation is CASSPSGAEQYF.

V gene TRBV12-3 or TRBV12-4 combines with J gene TRBJ1-2, with 9 bases that match TRBD1. The CDR3 consists of 13 residues. The ends lost 2 bases at V and 6 bases at J; junction bases unmatched: 1. CDR3 sequence (DNA): TGTGCCAGCAGTTTAAGGACAGGGGATGGCTACACCTTC. Translated, it gives CASSLRTGDGYTF.

This clone was seen at least ten times. The chain uses TRBV5-6 and TRBJ2-7; TRBD2 matches 10 bases. Germline V gene sequence: CDR1 SGHDT, CDR2 YYEEEE. This CDR3 is 15 amino acids long. V gave up 2 bases and J gave up 2 bases; unmatched junction bases: 4. This chain's CDR3 is CASSLTSGGAYEQYF. The CDR3 bases are TGTGCCAGCAGCTTAACCAGCGGGGGGGCCTACGAGCAGTACTTC.

This chain uses TRBV6-5 with TRBJ2-2; 7 positions agree with TRBD2. The germline V gene encodes CDR1 MNHEY and CDR2 SVGAGI. This CDR3 has 14 amino acids. Unmatched junction bases numbered 7, after V lost 7 bases and J lost 5 bases. The DNA for the CDR3 is TGTGCCAGCAACTCAGGACTAGAAACCGGGGAGCTGTTTTTT. The encoded protein is CASNSGLETGELFF.

The rearrangement uses TRBV23-1 and TRBJ2-1, with D possibly TRBD1 on 6 matching bases. TRBV23-1 is an open reading frame, and its role is uncertain. V was cut by 8 bases and J by 6 bases, with 17 bases left in between. This CDR3 is built from 14 residues. In DNA, the CDR3 is TGCGCCAGCGGTACGAGGGGGTCACGCAATGAGCAGTTCTTC. Translating it yields CASGTRGSRNEQFF.

The chain carries TRBV5-1 and TRBJ2-3, with 7 bases matching TRBD2. V gave up 4 bases and J gave up 1 base; unmatched junction bases: 9. The CDR3 has 16 amino acids. The germline V gene has CDR1 SGHRS and CDR2 YFSETQ. The DNA for the CDR3 is TGCGCCAGCAGCCCCCAATCCAGCGGGGGCACAGATACGCAGTATTTT. This codes for CASSPQSSGGTDTQYF.

The V gene is TRBV28, the J gene TRBJ2-2; 7 bases agree with TRBD2. V lost 2 bases, J lost 5 bases, and 8 bases stayed unmatched. Germline V gives CDR1 MDHEN, CDR2 SYDVKM. The CDR3 sequence is 16 residues long. The CDR3 DNA is TGTGCCAGCAGTTTAGCCAGCGGGATTGGTACCGGGGAGCTGTTTTTT. Its translation: CASSLASGIGTGELFF.

As for this clone: Other DNA variants within this sample encode the same CDR3. V gene TRBV2 combines with J gene TRBJ1-1, with 11 bases lining up with TRBD1. Per the germline V gene, CDR1 is SNHLY and CDR2 is FYNNEI. This CDR3 comprises 14 residues. The junction had 5 bases not matched to a gene; V was cut back by 8 bases and J by 3 bases. DNA for the CDR3: TGTGCCAGCGGACAGGGGGCGCTTGACACTGAAGCTTTCTTT. This encodes CASGQGALDTEAFF.

This clone came up a few times. The chain joins TRBV5-1 to TRBJ1-3; D ambiguous. Between the trimmed V and J ends, which lost 7 bases and 0 bases, there was a span of 17 bases. This CDR3 is 16 amino acids long. In germline, CDR1 is SGHRS, CDR2 YFSETQ. CDR3 in amino acids: CASRVEGGNSGNTIYF. The CDR3 DNA follows: TGCGCCAGCCGCGTAGAGGGAGGCAACTCTGGAAACACCATATATTTT.

The CDR3 DNA sequence: TGCGCCAGCCTGCGGGGAAAGGGCATCCAAGAGACCCAGTACTTC. Its protein product is CASLRGKGIQETQYF. The V and J genes are TRBV5-1 and TRBJ2-5; D perhaps matches TRBD2 (6 bases). V lost 7 bases and J lost 1, with 17 bases in between. The CDR3 loop spans 15 amino acids. CDR1 SGHRS and CDR2 YFSETQ come from the germline V gene.

The chain joins TRBV5-1 to TRBJ1-1; 7 bases align to TRBD1. The trim removed 0 bases at V and 0 bases at J, leaving 5 bases unmatched. Germline loops: CDR1 SGHRS, CDR2 YFSETQ. This CDR3 spans 16 amino acids. CDR3 sequence reads: CASSLGRTGLNTEAFF. CDR3 DNA sequence: TGCGCCAGCAGCTTGGGTCGGACAGGTCTGAACACTGAAGCTTTCTTT.

The CDR3 coding sequence is TGCGCCAGCAGCCAAGAAGCGGGGGCCCCATACAATGAGCAGTTCTTC. This codes for CASSQEAGAPYNEQFF. This rearrangement joins TRBV4-1 to TRBJ2-1; 8 positions match TRBD2. The CDR3 covers 16 residues. The ends lost 0 bases at V and 4 bases at J; junction bases unmatched: 5. The V gene's germline CDR1 is MGHRA and CDR2 YSYEKL.

The chain joins TRBV6-2 or TRBV6-3 to TRBJ1-5; D uncertain. The V gene lost 1 base and the J gene lost 5 bases, with 6 bases spanning the gap. Germline V gene sequence: CDR1 MNHEY, CDR2 SVGEGT. The CDR3 extends over 13 amino acids. The CDR3 nucleotides are TGTGCCAGCAGTTACTGGGCAGATCAGCCCCAGCATTTT. This gives the protein CASSYWADQPQHF.

The chain employs TRBV5-1 and TRBJ1-4, with TRBD1 matching over 7 bases. With 0 bases clipped from V and 3 bases from J, the junction kept 2 bases outside the gene matches. This CDR3 is built from 15 residues. CDR1 is SGHRS, CDR2 YFSETQ, per germline. The CDR3 DNA is TGCGCCAGCAGCTTGGCGGGACAGTCTAATGAAAAACTGTTTTTT. As protein: CASSLAGQSNEKLFF. Full variable domain (remainder filled in from reference TRBV5-1 and TRBJ1-4): KAGVTQTPRYLIKTRGQQVTLSCSPISGHRSVSWYQQTPGQGLQFLFEYFSETQRNKGNFPGRFSGRQFSNSRSEMNVSTLELGDSALYLCASSLAGQSNEKLFFGSGTQLSVL.

The CDR3 sequence is CASSYSTGVGGYTF. In DNA form, the CDR3 reads TGTGCCAGCAGTTACTCGACAGGGGTCGGTGGCTACACCTTC. The rearrangement uses TRBV6-5 and TRBJ1-2; 8 positions match TRBD1. Germline CDR1 MNHEY, CDR2 SVGAGI. This CDR3 region has 14 residues. V shed 0 bases, J shed 7 bases, and the junction held 4 bases outside the gene matches.

This rearrangement joins TRBV11-2 to TRBJ2-7; D not resolved. Germline CDR1 reads SGHAT; CDR2 reads FQNNGV. This CDR3 contains 13 residues. V was shortened by 5 bases and J by 9 bases, with 17 bases between the two germline ends. The CDR3 sequence is CASSHRQIQGQYF. In DNA form, the CDR3 reads TGTGCCAGCAGCCATCGACAAATCCAAGGGCAGTACTTC.

The table lists this clone with a count of one. J is TRBJ2-5 and V is TRBV6-2 or TRBV6-3, with D maybe TRBD2 (5 bases). Trimming shortened V by 3 bases and J by 9 bases, and 11 bases separated the two germline ends. Germline V lookup: CDR1 MNHEY, CDR2 SVGEGT. This CDR3 is 12 amino acids long. This CDR3 is CASSYGSPPQYF. CDR3 nucleotides: TGTGCCAGCAGTTATGGGAGCCCACCCCAGTACTTC.

This chain joins TRBV4-3 and TRBJ2-3; 7 bases line up with TRBD2. With 2 bases clipped from V and 1 base from J, the junction kept 6 bases outside the gene matches. The germline V gene encodes CDR1 LGHNA and CDR2 YSLEER. CDR3 length: 16 amino acids. Here the CDR3 DNA reads TGCGCCAGCAGCCAATGGAGCGGGACTGGCACAGATACGCAGTATTTT. It yields the protein CASSQWSGTGTDTQYF.

V and J are TRBV27 and TRBJ2-1, with 12 bases that match TRBD2. J was trimmed by 5 bases and V by 5 bases; bases with no gene match: 13. From germline, CDR1 is MNHEY and CDR2 SMNVEV (reference sequence). This CDR3 is 18 amino acids long. CDR3 DNA: TGTGCCAGCAGTAAGACTAGCGGGAGCCCCACTAGCCACAATGAGCAGTTCTTC. It is translated as CASSKTSGSPTSHNEQFF.

This chain links TRBV7-2 with TRBJ2-1, with 7 nucleotides matching TRBD2. The germline gives CDR1 SGHTA, CDR2 FQGNSA. V lost 5 bases and J lost 14; bases outside the gene matches: 12. This CDR3 spans 13 amino acids. The CDR3, as DNA: TGTGCCAGCAGCCCAACTATAGCGGGCGAGGAGTTCTTC. It is translated as CASSPTIAGEEFF.

J is TRBJ1-3 and V is TRBV11-3, with 7 bases matching TRBD1. Germline trimming cut 4 bases from V and 0 bases from J; bases unmatched to any gene: 6. Per germline, CDR1 SGHNT and CDR2 YENEEA. This CDR3 has 16 amino acids. The CDR3 nucleotides read TGTGCCAGCAGCTGGGCCGGGACAGCCTCTGGAAACACCATATATTTT. Its translation is CASSWAGTASGNTIYF.

This chain uses TRBV9 with TRBJ2-5; perhaps TRBD1 as D (6 bases). The CDR3 contains 15 residues. The germline CDR1 and CDR2 sequences are SGDLS and YYNGEE. Deletions cut 0 bases from V and 5 bases from J, with 14 bases between. This CDR3 reads CASSVGQGSLETQYF. Written as DNA, the CDR3 is TGTGCCAGCAGCGTAGGGCAGGGGTCTTTGGAGACCCAGTACTTC.